Following are 17 T cell receptor beta chains from one sample sequenced in a study of T-cell memory formation after mild COVID-19. TCRdb used MiXCR to reprocess the 5' RACE reads, holding one entry per CDR3 protein. The sample carries over 250,000 distinct CDR3 sequences, roughly 15% recorded once. Sequencing was carried out using PBMCs or a T cell subset sorted from them (not recorded which). The receptors come from a young man who had mild COVID-19 (a few samples of this study predate the infection). Cell type and time point are not known.

The V gene is TRBV2, the J gene TRBJ2-7; 9 bases fit TRBD1. Germline CDR1 SNHLY, CDR2 FYNNEI. V was clipped by 6 bases and J by 1 base; unmatched bases: 7. The CDR3 length is 15 residues. The CDR3 loop is CASRLRTGASYEQYF. CDR3 in DNA: TGTGCCAGCAGATTGAGGACAGGGGCTTCCTACGAGCAGTACTTC.

The CDR3 DNA is TGTGCCAGCACCTTCGACACCGGGGAGCTGTTTTTT. It specifies CASTFDTGELFF. The chain couples TRBV5-6 to TRBJ2-2; no definite D call. Germline V lookup: CDR1 SGHDT, CDR2 YYEEEE. The CDR3 sequence is 12 residues long. V lost 6 bases, J lost 3 bases, and 6 bases lay in between.

The chain joins TRBV27 to TRBJ1-2; D not certain. The V gene lost 3 bases and the J gene lost 8 bases, with 13 bases spanning the gap. This CDR3 has 13 residues. Germline V gene data show CDR1 as MNHEY and CDR2 as SMNVEV (reference sequence). DNA for the CDR3: TGTGCCAGCAGTTTTGGCGGCGTTGCGGGCTACACCTTC. It codes for CASSFGGVAGYTF.

There are a few counts of this clonotype. The CDR3 here is CASSWGTGGYEQYF. The CDR3 DNA is TGTGCCAGCAGTTGGGGAACAGGGGGCTACGAGCAGTACTTC. The chain employs TRBV27 and TRBJ2-7; 8 bases match TRBD1. CDR3 length: 14 residues. Germline V gives CDR1 MNHEY, CDR2 SMNVEV (reference sequence). V shed 4 bases, J shed 3 bases, and the junction held 5 bases outside the gene matches.

This clonotype was detected only a few times. The J gene is TRBJ1-5, the V gene TRBV20-1, with D possibly matching TRBD1 (6 bases). Germline V CDR1 and CDR2: DFQATT, SNEGSKA (reference sequence). This CDR3 is built from 14 residues. Trimming removed 0 bases at V and 10 bases at J, with 16 bases between. The CDR3 sequence is CSARDPGQGLPQHF. Written as DNA, the CDR3 is TGCAGTGCTAGAGATCCGGGACAAGGGCTTCCCCAGCATTTT.

This chain uses TRBV25-1 with TRBJ2-1, with 9 positions matching TRBD2. Germline CDR1 and CDR2: MGHDK and SYGVNS. This CDR3 is 17 amino acids long. V shed 1 base and J 3 bases; nucleotides not matched to a gene: 7. The CDR3 loop is CASSEFLSGGLYNEQFF. The DNA for the CDR3 is TGTGCCAGCAGTGAATTTCTAAGCGGGGGGCTCTACAATGAGCAGTTCTTC.

The chain has TRBV14 and TRBJ2-7; D gene uncertain. The germline V gene has CDR1 SGHDN and CDR2 FVKESK. The CDR3 totals 16 residues. The ends were cut back, 1 base at V and 2 bases at J, with 15 bases in the middle. CDR3 DNA: TGTGCCAGCAGCCAAGCTTCGCAGTTAGGTCCCTACGAGCAGTACTTC. Translating it yields CASSQASQLGPYEQYF.

The chain recombines TRBV6-6 with TRBJ2-4; D gene unclear. Trimming took off 7 bases at V and 0 bases at J, with 13 bases between the two ends. This CDR3 region has 15 residues. CDR1 is MNHNY, CDR2 SVGAGI, per germline (reference sequence). This chain's CDR3 is CASIISPLAKNIQYF. The CDR3 DNA reads TGTGCCAGCATCATCAGTCCCCTAGCCAAAAACATTCAGTACTTC.

The chain links TRBV29-1 to TRBJ2-2; weak D call: TRBD1 (5 bases). The CDR3 contains 13 residues. The germline gives CDR1 SQVTM, CDR2 ANQGSEA. Trimming left V 6 bases short and J 1 base short, with 9 bases between. The CDR3 protein is CSVRGQNTGELFF. The CDR3 coding sequence is TGCAGCGTGAGAGGACAGAACACCGGGGAGCTGTTTTTT.

This chain uses TRBV12-3 or TRBV12-4 with TRBJ2-5, with D possibly TRBD2 on 6 matching bases. V was clipped by 9 bases and J by 3 bases, with 14 bases between them. This CDR3 comprises 13 residues. The CDR3 loop is CASWGGVEETQYF. DNA of the CDR3: TGTGCCAGTTGGGGAGGCGTAGAAGAGACCCAGTACTTC.

The CDR3 region is CATSRDKANTEAFF. The CDR3 coding sequence is TGTGCCACCAGCAGAGATAAGGCGAACACTGAAGCTTTCTTT. V usage is TRBV15 and J usage is TRBJ1-1, with D unresolved. V lost 0 bases and J 1 base, leaving 6 bases between the germline ends. The CDR3 has 14 residues. Germline V gene sequence: CDR1 LNHNV, CDR2 YYDKDF (reference sequence).

The CDR3 reads CASGFGTGVLEAFF. CDR3 DNA: TGTGCTAGTGGTTTTGGGACAGGGGTCCTTGAAGCTTTCTTT. J is TRBJ1-1 and V is TRBV12-5; 10 bases agree with TRBD1. The CDR3 runs to 14 residues. With V trimmed by 3 bases and J by 7 bases, 5 bases remained unmatched. Germline CDR1 is LGHNT and CDR2 is FRNRAP.

This clonotype has only a few counts. The chain recombines TRBV5-1 with TRBJ2-3; 7 bases are shared with TRBD2. The CDR3 spans 16 residues. V was pared by 3 bases and J by 2 bases, with 9 bases of the junction left unmatched. Germline V gene lookup returns CDR1 SGHRS and CDR2 YFSETQ. CDR3 nucleotide sequence: TGCGCCAGCAGCTCGGGGAGGGGCGACCACACAGATACGCAGTATTTT. Protein product: CASSSGRGDHTDTQYF.

This clonotype was counted between two and nine times. The chain uses TRBV5-1 and TRBJ1-3; D remains unclear. The CDR3 totals 16 residues. Germline loops: CDR1 SGHRS, CDR2 YFSETQ. The germline V and J ends were trimmed by 4 bases and 4 bases, with 18 bases remaining between them. This CDR3 reads CASSQPGSTEGNTIYF. For the CDR3, the DNA is TGCGCCAGCAGCCAACCGGGATCAACGGAGGGAAACACCATATATTTT.

This rearrangement joins TRBV20-1 to TRBJ2-7; 10 bases are shared with TRBD1. The CDR3 has 16 residues. Germline-derived CDR1 and CDR2 are DFQATT and SNEGSKA (reference sequence). Trimming cost V 6 bases and J 4 bases; bases outside gene matches: 15. The CDR3 region is CSANYPGQGTKYEQYF. As DNA, the CDR3 is TGCAGTGCCAATTACCCGGGACAGGGGACAAAATACGAGCAGTACTTC.

This clonotype was recorded only once. This chain connects TRBV20-1 to TRBJ1-6; D ambiguous. This CDR3 region has 13 residues. V was clipped by 2 bases and J by 2 bases, with 4 bases between them. Germline CDR1 and CDR2: DFQATT and SNEGSKA (reference sequence). The CDR3 loop is CSARPPYNSPLHF. CDR3 coding DNA: TGCAGTGCTAGACCCCCCTATAATTCACCCCTCCACTTT.

In this sample, this clonotype turned up a few times. The rearrangement uses TRBV6-2 or TRBV6-3 and TRBJ1-5; 7 bases are a match to TRBD1. V lost 5 bases, J lost 7 bases, and 8 bases stayed unmatched. Germline values: CDR1 MNHEY, CDR2 SVGEGT. This CDR3 has 14 residues. The DNA for the CDR3 is TGTGCCAGCAGTACGAACAGGGGACGCCAGCCCCAGCATTTT. Encoded protein: CASSTNRGRQPQHF.